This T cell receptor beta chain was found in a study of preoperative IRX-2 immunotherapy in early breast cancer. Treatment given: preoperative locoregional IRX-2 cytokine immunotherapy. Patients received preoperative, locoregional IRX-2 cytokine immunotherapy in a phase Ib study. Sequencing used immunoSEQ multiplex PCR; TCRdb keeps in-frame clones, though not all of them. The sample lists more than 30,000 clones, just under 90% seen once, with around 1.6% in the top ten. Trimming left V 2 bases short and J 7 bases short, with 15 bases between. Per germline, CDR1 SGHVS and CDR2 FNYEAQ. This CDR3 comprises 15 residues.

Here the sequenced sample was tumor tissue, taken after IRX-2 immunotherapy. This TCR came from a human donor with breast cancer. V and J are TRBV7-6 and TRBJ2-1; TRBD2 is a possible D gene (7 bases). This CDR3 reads CASSLQVGGRNEQFF. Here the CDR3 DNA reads TGTGCCAGCAGCTTACAGGTGGGGGGGCGGAATGAGCAGTTCTTC. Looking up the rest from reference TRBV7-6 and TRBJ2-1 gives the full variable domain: GAGVSQSPRYKVTKRGQDVALRCDPISGHVSLYWYRQALGQGPEFLTYFNYEAQQDKSGLPNDRFSAERPEGSISTLTIQRTEQRDSAMYRCASSLQVGGRNEQFFGPGTRLTVL.